This entry features one TCR beta chain sequence. The source of the sample is a study of control samples from healthy donors and cancer patients. This CDR3 is built from 13 residues. In germline, CDR1 is SNHLY, CDR2 FYNNEI. V lost 9 bases to trimming and J lost 5 bases, with 16 bases between them. This table comes from immunoSEQ multiplex PCR, and its TCRdb copy is limited to in-frame clones, with some not included. The sample lists approximately 170,000 clones, about 91% occurring once. The sequenced sample was blood. This clonotype was obtained from a woman under 40 in good health. V is TRBV2 and J is TRBJ2-5, with D possibly TRBD2 on 6 matching bases. The CDR3 DNA follows: TGTGCCAGGGGGGGAGCGAACTCGGAGACCCAGTACTTC. Amino acid sequence: CARGGANSETQYF. Together with reference TRBV2 and TRBJ2-5, the CDR3 gives the full variable domain: EPEVTQTPSHQVTQMGQEVILRCVPISNHLYFYWYRQILGQKVEFLVSFYNNEISEKSEIFDDQFSVERPDGSNFTLKIRSTKLEDSAMYFCARGGANSETQYFGPGTRLLVL.